Each of the 30 T cell receptor beta chains below was sequenced from the same sample in a study of T cell repertoires in cytomegalovirus infection. Via MiXCR, TCRdb re-called the reads, giving one row per CDR3 protein. The sample yields 200,000 to 300,000 distinct CDR3 sequences, approximately 14% seen once. The sample taken for sequencing was PBMCs. Receptors were obtained from a human donor in good health (CMV status not recorded). Some clones in this sample may be carry-over from other donors' samples.

A word on this clonotype: Just one base apart from a much larger clone, this may be a read error. The CDR3 is CASSSASVANVLTF. The CDR3, as DNA: TGTGCCAGCAGCTCCGCCTCTGTGGCCAACGTCCTGACTTTC. The chain has TRBV5-6 and TRBJ2-6; no firm D call. Germline lookup yields CDR1 SGHDT and CDR2 YYEEEE. This CDR3 is 14 amino acids long.

This clonotype was seen many times. The rearrangement links TRBV10-3 to TRBJ2-7, with 9 bases identical to TRBD1. The germline V gene encodes CDR1 ENHRY and CDR2 SYGVKD. This CDR3 comprises 13 residues. With V trimmed by 9 bases and J by 6 bases, 9 bases remained unmatched. CDR3 DNA: TGTGCCATACGGACAGGGGATGTTTTCGAGCAGTACTTC. Protein: CAIRTGDVFEQYF.

On this clonotype itself: Possible read error: a much larger clone is one base away. The rearrangement joins TRBV6-4 to TRBJ2-3; 10 bases map to TRBD1. The ends lost 2 bases at V and 4 bases at J; junction bases unmatched: 0. There are 14 residues in the CDR3. CDR1 MRHNA and CDR2 SNTAGT come from the germline V gene. The CDR3 DNA follows: TGTGCCAGCAGTGACGGACAGGGGGCAGATACGCAGTATTTT. Protein product: CASSDGQGADTQYF.

A few counts support this clonotype. CDR3 sequence: CASRRQPQETQYF. In DNA form, the CDR3 reads TGTGCCAGCAGGAGACAGCCCCAAGAGACCCAGTACTTC. The chain combines TRBV2 with TRBJ2-5, with D perhaps TRBD1 (5 bases). Trimming took 6 bases from V and 1 from J, leaving 9 bases between them. CDR1 is SNHLY, CDR2 FYNNEI, per germline. The CDR3 has 13 amino acids.

This clonotype was counted many times. The rearrangement links TRBV7-8 to TRBJ2-7; 9 bases agree with TRBD2. CDR3 length equals 15 residues. The V gene's germline CDR1 is SGHVS and CDR2 FQNEAQ. V was pared by 5 bases and J by 4 bases, with 9 bases of the junction left unmatched. CDR3 sequence: CASSNPGLAEYEQYF. CDR3 bases: TGTGCCAGCAGCAATCCGGGACTAGCCGAATACGAGCAGTACTTC.

This clonotype turned up a few times. J is TRBJ2-1 and V is TRBV5-5; 10 bases line up with TRBD2. Germline CDR1 SGHKS, CDR2 YYEKEE (reference sequence). The CDR3 has 18 amino acids. After removal of 2 bases from V and 6 bases from J, the junction contained 14 bases not matched to a gene. CDR3 coding DNA: TGTGCCAGCAGCTTTCGGGGAAAGCGGGAGGGCCATCGCAATGAGCAGTTCTTC. Translated: CASSFRGKREGHRNEQFF.

V and J are TRBV5-4 and TRBJ1-1; D perhaps matches TRBD1 (6 bases). V was clipped by 0 bases and J by 6 bases, with 15 bases between them. This CDR3 has 15 residues. The V gene's germline CDR1 is SGHNT and CDR2 YYREEE (reference sequence). The CDR3 spells CASSLARGAKAEAFF. CDR3 DNA: TGTGCCAGCAGCTTGGCCAGGGGCGCAAAGGCTGAAGCTTTCTTT.

The V gene is TRBV28, the J gene TRBJ2-7; maybe TRBD1 (5 bases). V lost 4 bases to trimming and J lost 7 bases, with 11 bases between them. CDR1 is MDHEN, CDR2 SYDVKM, per germline. The CDR3 consists of 12 residues. CDR3 in amino acids: CASSSRVGEQYF. DNA of the CDR3: TGTGCCAGCAGTTCCAGGGTTGGGGAGCAGTACTTC.

Note on this clonotype: This may arise from a read error, as a much more abundant clone is one base away. The chain combines TRBV19 with TRBJ2-1; D ambiguous. This CDR3 contains 14 residues. Germline V gene lookup returns CDR1 LNHDA and CDR2 SQIVND (reference sequence). The CDR3 DNA reads TGTGCCAGTAGTCCCAGCCGGGCAAACAATGAGCGGTTCTTC. Translated, it gives CASSPSRANNERFF.

This clonotype was picked up many times. J is TRBJ2-2 and V is TRBV12-3 or TRBV12-4; no clear D gene. The CDR3 totals 14 residues. V was clipped by 6 bases and J by 0 bases, with 8 bases between them. DNA for the CDR3: TGTGCCAGCAGATCTACAGCGAACACCGGGGAGCTGTTTTTT. This encodes CASRSTANTGELFF.

The chain has TRBV5-4 and TRBJ2-3; perhaps TRBD1 as D (5 bases). Trimming left V 4 bases short and J 2 bases short, with 23 bases between. Germline CDR1 SGHNT, CDR2 YYREEE (reference sequence). The CDR3 sequence is 18 residues long. The CDR3, as DNA: TGTGCCAGCAGCCTCCCGGGCCGCCGGACACAACACACAGATACGCAGTATTTT. It is translated as CASSLPGRRTQHTDTQYF.

The chain links TRBV25-1 to TRBJ2-5; D possibly uses TRBD1 or TRBD2 (5 bases each). The CDR3 is 13 amino acids. Trimming cost V 4 bases and J 1 base, with 7 bases left between them. Germline lookup yields CDR1 MGHDK and CDR2 SYGVNS. CDR3 region: CASSVGAQETQYF. Here the CDR3 DNA reads TGTGCCAGCAGTGTCGGGGCCCAAGAGACCCAGTACTTC. The entire variable domain, with the rest obtained from reference TRBV25-1 and TRBJ2-5, is as follows: EADIYQTPRYLVIGTGKKITLECSQTMGHDKMYWYQQDPGMELHLIHYSYGVNSTEKGDLSSESTVSRIRTEHFPLTLESARPSHTSQYLCASSVGAQETQYFGPGTRLLVL.

This chain connects TRBV6-5 to TRBJ2-2; D unresolved. Germline V lookup: CDR1 MNHEY, CDR2 SVGAGI. CDR3 length: 16 amino acids. The ends were cut back, 7 bases at V and 0 bases at J, with 15 bases in the middle. CDR3 loop: CASTSMALPNTGELFF. CDR3 DNA sequence: TGTGCCAGCACCTCCATGGCCCTACCGAACACCGGGGAGCTGTTTTTT.

The chain is built from TRBV7-6 and TRBJ1-2; 8 bases line up with TRBD1. The length of the CDR3 is 16 residues. Per the germline V gene, CDR1 is SGHVS and CDR2 is FNYEAQ. V lost 5 bases to trimming and J lost 3 bases; unmatched junction nucleotides: 11. CDR3 coding DNA: TGTGCCAGCAGCCCCGGGGTGACAGGGGCCTACTATGGCTACACCTTC. Encoded protein: CASSPGVTGAYYGYTF.

Many counts were recorded for this clonotype. The chain joins TRBV7-2 to TRBJ1-1; tentatively, D is TRBD1 (5 bases). V gave up 2 bases and J gave up 0 bases, with 25 bases separating them. CDR1 SGHTA and CDR2 FQGNSA come from the germline V gene. The CDR3 is 20 amino acids. The CDR3 here is CASSLRFRVGDGSVNTEAFF. For the CDR3, the DNA is TGTGCCAGCAGCTTAAGATTCAGGGTCGGAGATGGATCTGTGAACACTGAAGCTTTCTTT.

The sample holds many counts of this clonotype. The chain is built from TRBV7-2 and TRBJ2-7; no firm D call. This CDR3 contains 13 residues. V lost 5 bases to trimming and J lost 5 bases, with 13 bases between them. The germline V gene encodes CDR1 SGHTA and CDR2 FQGNSA. As DNA, the CDR3 is TGTGCCAGCAGCCCCAACCCCGCCGACGAGCAGTACGTC. Protein product: CASSPNPADEQYV.

V usage is TRBV18 and J usage is TRBJ2-7; 7 nucleotides agree with TRBD1. CDR1 and CDR2 (germline): KGHSH, LQKENI. CDR3 length equals 14 residues. The trim removed 8 bases at V and 0 bases at J, leaving 7 bases unmatched. The CDR3 nucleotides are TGTGCCAGCGCCCGGGACAGTTACTCCTACGAGCAGTACTTC. Encoded protein: CASARDSYSYEQYF.

This clonotype appeared a few times. This chain connects TRBV5-5 to TRBJ2-3, with TRBD1 matching over 9 bases. The V gene's germline CDR1 is SGHKS and CDR2 YYEKEE (reference sequence). The V gene end was trimmed by 4 bases and the J gene end by 4 bases; junction bases not matched to a gene: 7. The CDR3 is made up of 15 amino acids. The CDR3 loop is CASSTDRGYPDTQYF. In DNA, the CDR3 is TGTGCCAGCAGCACAGACAGGGGGTACCCAGATACGCAGTATTTT.

This rearrangement joins TRBV6-2 or TRBV6-3 to TRBJ1-5, with D maybe TRBD1 (5 bases). The germline CDR1 and CDR2 sequences are MNHEY and SVGEGT. This CDR3 is 13 amino acids long. Trimming stripped 5 bases from V and 9 bases from J, with 14 bases between. CDR3: CASSPDSLRPQHF. The CDR3, as DNA: TGTGCCAGCAGTCCAGACAGTCTCAGGCCCCAGCATTTT.

This clonotype showed up many times. The chain combines TRBV28 with TRBJ2-3, with 7 bases lining up with TRBD1. Trimming took 2 bases from V and 2 from J; bases not matched to a gene: 4. The germline V gene has CDR1 MDHEN and CDR2 SYDVKM. The CDR3 contains 15 residues. CDR3 DNA: TGTGCCAGCAGTTTACGGACAGGAATCACAGATACGCAGTATTTT. Protein product: CASSLRTGITDTQYF.

This clonotype was seen ten or more times. The genes are TRBV7-9 and TRBJ2-7; TRBD2 is a possible D gene (5 bases). The CDR3 is 12 amino acids. V was pared by 8 bases and J by 1 base, with 9 bases between. Germline V lookup: CDR1 SEHNR, CDR2 FQNEAQ (reference sequence). CDR3 loop: CASGSVSYEQYF. CDR3 nucleotide sequence: TGTGCCAGCGGGAGCGTTTCCTACGAGCAGTACTTC. The whole variable domain, remainder taken from reference TRBV7-9 and TRBJ2-7, is DTGVSQNPRHKITKRGQNVTFRCDPISEHNRLYWYRQTLGQGPEFLTYFQNEAQLEKSRLLSDRFSAERPKGSFSTLEIQRTEQGDSAMYLCASGSVSYEQYFGPGTRLTVT.

The chain recombines TRBV29-1 with TRBJ2-3, with a weak D call TRBD2 (5 bases). Germline-derived CDR1 and CDR2 are SQVTM and ANQGSEA. Trimming left V 3 bases short and J 8 bases short, with 15 bases between. The CDR3 consists of 13 residues. CDR3 sequence: CSVDGGFAFTQYF. The CDR3 nucleotides are TGCAGCGTTGACGGAGGCTTTGCCTTTACGCAGTATTTT.

This chain links TRBV10-3 with TRBJ1-2; D call uncertain. Germline CDR1 is ENHRY and CDR2 is SYGVKD. The CDR3 runs 16 residues. Trimming shortened V by 0 bases and J by 0 bases, and 11 bases separated the two germline ends. DNA of the CDR3: TGTGCCATCAGTGAGTCGGAGACGGTAGCTAACTATGGCTACACCTTC. This codes for CAISESETVANYGYTF.

In its sample, this clonotype was seen many times. This rearrangement joins TRBV2 to TRBJ2-2; D is ambiguous. The V gene's germline CDR1 is SNHLY and CDR2 FYNNEI. V dropped 6 bases and J dropped 0 bases, with 14 bases sitting between them. CDR3 length equals 16 residues. The CDR3 loop is CASRRHQGTNTGELFF. CDR3 nucleotide sequence: TGTGCCAGCAGAAGACACCAAGGAACGAACACCGGGGAGCTGTTTTTT. The full variable domain, with the rest looked up from reference TRBV2 and TRBJ2-2, is EPEVTQTPSHQVTQMGQEVILRCVPISNHLYFYWYRQILGQKVEFLVSFYNNEISEKSEIFDDQFSVERPDGSNFTLKIRSTKLEDSAMYFCASRRHQGTNTGELFFGEGSRLTVL.

The rearrangement uses TRBV10-2 and TRBJ1-6; D remains ambiguous. The CDR3 extends over 14 amino acids. Germline CDR1 WSHSY, CDR2 SAAADI. Trimming pared 3 bases from V and 7 bases from J, leaving 10 bases between. DNA for the CDR3: TGCGCCAGCAGTGACAGATCCCTAAATTCACCCCTCCACTTT. Protein sequence: CASSDRSLNSPLHF.

The V call is TRBV5-8, the J call TRBJ1-5; D uncertain. This CDR3 has 13 amino acids. The germline V and J ends were trimmed by 4 bases and 7 bases, with 12 bases remaining between them. Per the germline V gene, CDR1 is SGHTS and CDR2 is YDEGEE. CDR3 residues: CASSGIGVQPQHF. The CDR3 nucleotides are TGTGCCAGCAGCGGAATCGGGGTACAGCCCCAGCATTTT.

This clonotype was detected only a few times. The rearrangement joins TRBV20-1 to TRBJ2-2; the D gene is possibly TRBD2 (5 bases). Trimming took 4 bases from V and 6 from J, leaving 12 bases between them. This CDR3 region has 13 residues. The germline CDR1 and CDR2 sequences are DFQATT and SNEGSKA (reference sequence). CDR3 sequence (DNA): TGCAGTGCTACCCGAGGAGGTCCCGGGGAGCTGTTTTTT. Translated, it gives CSATRGGPGELFF.

This clonotype was counted many times. The genes are TRBV7-2 and TRBJ1-1; D might be TRBD1 (5 bases). V gave up 1 base and J gave up 10 bases, with 10 bases separating them. The CDR3 runs to 12 residues. Germline V gene lookup returns CDR1 SGHTA and CDR2 FQGNSA. CDR3 region: CASSLVPGRAFF. The CDR3, as DNA: TGTGCCAGCAGCTTAGTCCCAGGGCGAGCTTTCTTT.

This clonotype was seen at least ten times. The chain is built from TRBV5-1 and TRBJ1-6; D call uncertain. CDR3 length: 17 residues. Germline assignment: CDR1 SGHRS and CDR2 YFSETQ. Trimming stripped 1 base from V and 1 base from J, with 12 bases between. CDR3 DNA sequence: TGCGCCAGCAGCTTGACAGCGCTGGGGTCCTATAATTCACCCCTCCACTTT. It encodes CASSLTALGSYNSPLHF. Full variable domain (rest looked up from reference TRBV5-1 and TRBJ1-6): KAGVTQTPRYLIKTRGQQVTLSCSPISGHRSVSWYQQTPGQGLQFLFEYFSETQRNKGNFPGRFSGRQFSNSRSEMNVSTLELGDSALYLCASSLTALGSYNSPLHFGNGTRLTVT.

The chain recombines TRBV9 with TRBJ2-1; D is unresolved. V was trimmed by 0 bases and J by 10 bases, leaving 11 bases between them. CDR1 is SGDLS, CDR2 YYNGEE, per germline. The CDR3 length is 13 residues. CDR3 sequence: CASSVGGATEQFF. CDR3 in DNA: TGTGCCAGCAGCGTAGGAGGCGCCACCGAGCAGTTCTTC. Looking up the rest from reference TRBV9 and TRBJ2-1 gives the full variable domain: DSGVTQTPKHLITATGQRVTLRCSPRSGDLSVYWYQQSLDQGLQFLIQYYNGEERAKGNILERFSAQQFPDLHSELNLSSLELGDSALYFCASSVGGATEQFFGPGTRLTVL.